The 18 T cell receptor beta chains in this list originate from one sample, sequenced in a study of T cell responses to AZD1222 COVID-19 vaccine. Profiled with immunoSEQ multiplex PCR; TCRdb holds only in-frame clones, not every one. The sample has 100,000 to 150,000 clones, 75% to 90% seen once; the top ten hold 7.1%. Sequenced material: peripheral blood, taken 28 days after the second AZD1222 dose. The receptors were sampled from an adult who received the AZD1222 COVID-19 vaccine.

The V call is TRBV6-5, the J call TRBJ2-7, with no clear D. Trimming left V 5 bases short and J 3 bases short, with 14 bases between. The length of the CDR3 is 14 residues. Germline values: CDR1 MNHEY, CDR2 SVGAGI. The CDR3 region is CASSMTPNGYEQYF. DNA of the CDR3: TGTGCCAGCAGTATGACCCCAAATGGCTACGAGCAGTACTTC.

The rearrangement uses TRBV28 and TRBJ2-3, with D possibly matching TRBD1 (5 bases). The CDR3 totals 16 residues. V gave up 4 bases and J gave up 0 bases, with 14 bases separating them. Germline CDR1 MDHEN, CDR2 SYDVKM. The CDR3 nucleotides read TGTGCCAGCAGTTACAGGCCGCTTGGAAGCACAGATACGCAGTATTTT. It translates to CASSYRPLGSTDTQYF.

The rearrangement uses TRBV4-2 and TRBJ2-7; D may be TRBD2 (7 bases). V was cut by 0 bases and J by 6 bases, with 15 bases left in between. CDR1 and CDR2 from the germline V gene are LGHNA and YNFKEQ. The CDR3 length is 15 residues. Written as DNA, the CDR3 is TGTGCCAGCAGCCAAGAGGGTGGACTAGGGGGCGAGCAGTACTTC. It codes for CASSQEGGLGGEQYF.

The chain employs TRBV9 and TRBJ2-3, with D perhaps matching TRBD1 (6 bases). CDR1 is SGDLS, CDR2 YYNGEE, per germline. The CDR3 is 16 amino acids. V lost 4 bases, J lost 0 bases, and 15 bases lay in between. Here the CDR3 reads CASSLQPGASTDTQYF. CDR3 in DNA: TGTGCCAGCAGCCTACAACCAGGGGCTAGCACAGATACGCAGTATTTT.

The chain has TRBV5-1 and TRBJ2-1; D uncertain. Germline V gene lookup returns CDR1 SGHRS and CDR2 YFSETQ. V gave up 5 bases and J gave up 4 bases, with 10 bases separating them. This CDR3 is 13 amino acids long. This chain's CDR3 is CASRGILYNEQFF. The CDR3 nucleotides are TGCGCCAGCAGGGGGATATTATACAATGAGCAGTTCTTC. The whole variable domain, remainder taken from reference TRBV5-1 and TRBJ2-1, is KAGVTQTPRYLIKTRGQQVTLSCSPISGHRSVSWYQQTPGQGLQFLFEYFSETQRNKGNFPGRFSGRQFSNSRSEMNVSTLELGDSALYLCASRGILYNEQFFGPGTRLTVL.

This clone was recorded only once. The chain employs TRBV5-1 and TRBJ2-7, with a tentative D call TRBD1 (6 bases). The ends were cut back, 2 bases at V and 0 bases at J, with 12 bases in the middle. Looked up from germline, CDR1 is SGHRS and CDR2 is YFSETQ. The CDR3 spans 15 residues. CDR3 in amino acids: CASSLLGTTSYEQYF. CDR3 nucleotides: TGCGCCAGCAGCTTACTCGGGACAACCTCCTACGAGCAGTACTTC.

The V and J genes are TRBV5-6 and TRBJ2-1; the D is unclear. The CDR3 is 14 amino acids. Germline lookup yields CDR1 SGHDT and CDR2 YYEEEE. The germline V and J ends were trimmed by 2 bases and 6 bases, with 12 bases remaining between them. The CDR3 sequence: CASSFAGSSNEQFF. The DNA for the CDR3 is TGTGCCAGCAGCTTTGCAGGTTCATCCAATGAGCAGTTCTTC.

The gene calls are TRBV9 and TRBJ1-4, with a tentative D call TRBD1 (6 bases). The CDR3 contains 16 residues. V was cut by 3 bases and J by 8 bases, with 20 bases left in between. CDR1 is SGDLS and CDR2 is YYNGEE in the germline V gene. CDR3 DNA: TGTGCCAGCAGCGCGAACCTACAGGGCCAAGAGGAAAAACTGTTTTTT. This gives the protein CASSANLQGQEEKLFF.

The V call is TRBV6-4, the J call TRBJ2-3; unclear D gene. The length of the CDR3 is 14 residues. CDR1 and CDR2 (germline): MRHNA, SNTAGT. V lost 0 bases and J lost 2, with 6 bases in between. The CDR3 loop is CASSDSDNTDTQYF. The CDR3 DNA reads as TGTGCCAGCAGTGACTCAGACAACACAGATACGCAGTATTTT.

The V and J genes are TRBV15 and TRBJ1-2; the D gene is possibly TRBD1 (5 bases). The CDR3 contains 14 residues. Germline CDR1 and CDR2: LNHNV and YYDKDF (reference sequence). The V gene lost 1 base and the J gene lost 3 bases, with 9 bases spanning the gap. The CDR3 bases are TGTGCCACCAGCAGAGGGGGGGAAGACTATGGCTACACCTTC. It is translated as CATSRGGEDYGYTF.

The genes are TRBV6-5 and TRBJ2-2; 7 positions match TRBD2. This CDR3 region has 14 residues. Trimming removed 2 bases from V and 5 bases from J; junction bases left unmatched: 2. CDR1 is MNHEY, CDR2 SVGAGI, per germline. CDR3 DNA: TGTGCCAGCAGTTACGGGGAGGGGACCGGGGAGCTGTTTTTT. This sequence encodes CASSYGEGTGELFF.

This clone was seen a single time. The chain links TRBV6-1 to TRBJ2-7; the D is unclear. The CDR3 runs 11 residues. Trimming took off 6 bases at V and 2 bases at J, with 5 bases between the two ends. Germline CDR1 MNHNS, CDR2 SASEGT. The chain's CDR3 is CASSSPYEQYF. CDR3 DNA: TGTGCCAGCAGCTCCCCCTACGAGCAGTACTTC.

This chain joins TRBV9 and TRBJ2-7; 8 nucleotides line up with TRBD2. Germline CDR1 reads SGDLS; CDR2 reads YYNGEE. The CDR3 extends over 15 amino acids. The ends lost 3 bases at V and 4 bases at J; junction bases unmatched: 9. CDR3 region: CASSESGSVGYEQYF. The CDR3, as DNA: TGTGCCAGCAGCGAAAGCGGGAGTGTTGGTTACGAGCAGTACTTC. The full variable domain, in which reference TRBV9 and TRBJ2-7 provide the parts outside the CDR3, is DSGVTQTPKHLITATGQRVTLRCSPRSGDLSVYWYQQSLDQGLQFLIQYYNGEERAKGNILERFSAQQFPDLHSELNLSSLELGDSALYFCASSESGSVGYEQYFGPGTRLTVT.

The rearrangement links TRBV18 to TRBJ2-1; D not certain. The CDR3 covers 14 residues. V lost 3 bases to trimming and J lost 9 bases, with 15 bases between them. The V gene's germline CDR1 is KGHSH and CDR2 LQKENI. CDR3 coding DNA: TGTGCCAGCTCACCCCGTGGGCTTGTTGGTGAGCAGTTCTTC. This translates into CASSPRGLVGEQFF.

The chain links TRBV19 to TRBJ2-2; possibly TRBD1 for D (6 bases). The V and J ends lost 6 bases and 4 bases respectively, with 12 bases between them. Germline V gene sequence: CDR1 LNHDA, CDR2 SQIVND (reference sequence). CDR3 length: 14 amino acids. The chain's CDR3 is CASRWDISTGELFF. CDR3 DNA sequence: TGTGCCAGTAGATGGGACATATCCACCGGGGAGCTGTTTTTT.

V gene TRBV11-3 combines with J gene TRBJ2-3, with 10 bases that match TRBD1. This CDR3 has 16 amino acids. J gave up 1 base and V 7 bases, and 8 bases lay outside the gene matches. CDR1 is SGHNT, CDR2 YENEEA, per germline. CDR3 nucleotides: TGTGCCAGCACCTACTCCGGGACAGGGGGCACAGATACGCAGTATTTT. Its translation is CASTYSGTGGTDTQYF.

The chain has TRBV27 and TRBJ2-2; 16 nucleotides agree with TRBD2. The CDR3 loop spans 19 amino acids. V shed 5 bases and J 5 bases; nucleotides not matched to a gene: 11. From germline, CDR1 is MNHEY and CDR2 SMNVEV (reference sequence). The CDR3: CASSRAGLAGGPGTGELFF. DNA of the CDR3: TGTGCCAGCAGTCGCGCGGGACTAGCGGGAGGGCCGGGGACCGGGGAGCTGTTTTTT.

J is TRBJ1-1 and V is TRBV5-1; D may be TRBD1 (5 bases). The CDR3 totals 13 residues. The germline CDR1 and CDR2 sequences are SGHRS and YFSETQ. Trimming pared 4 bases from V and 3 bases from J, leaving 10 bases between. CDR3 in amino acids: CASSQDKDTEAFF. In DNA, the CDR3 is TGCGCCAGCAGCCAGGACAAGGACACTGAAGCTTTCTTT.